The next 19 T cell receptor beta chains were all read from a single sample in a study of spatial heterogeneity in lung cancer. Time point here: sample taken at primary tumor resection. TCRdb re-called the 5' RACE reads through MiXCR, storing one row per CDR3 protein. The sample has just under 95,000 distinct CDR3 sequences, approximately 12% seen once. The starting material was PBMCs, obtained at surgery. All receptors derive from a male donor with early-stage non-small cell lung cancer.

This clonotype is medium-sized in the sample. The J gene is TRBJ2-1, the V gene TRBV29-1; D is ambiguous. V lost 2 bases, J lost 5 bases, and 13 bases lay in between. Germline CDR1 and CDR2: SQVTM and ANQGSEA. The CDR3 consists of 14 residues. DNA of the CDR3: TGCAGCGTTGAAAGGGTGAACCGGGACAATGAGCAGTTCTTC. Encoded protein: CSVERVNRDNEQFF.

Many counts were recorded for this clonotype. This chain links TRBV7-2 with TRBJ2-1; 9 bases line up with TRBD2. CDR1 is SGHTA and CDR2 is FQGNSA in the germline V gene. After removal of 1 base from V and 2 bases from J, the junction contained 0 bases not matched to a gene. The length of the CDR3 is 15 residues. The CDR3 protein is CASSLVAGAYNEQFF. In DNA, the CDR3 is TGTGCCAGCAGCTTAGTAGCGGGAGCCTACAATGAGCAGTTCTTC.

V is TRBV6-6 and J is TRBJ2-1; the D call may be TRBD1 or TRBD2 (5 bases each). CDR3 size: 16 residues. The V end lost 5 bases, the J end lost 9 bases, and 23 bases lay between the germline ends. Germline CDR1 is MNHNY and CDR2 is SVGAGI (reference sequence). This chain's CDR3 is CASSRGQGTPTGEQFF. As DNA, the CDR3 is TGTGCCAGCAGTAGAGGGCAGGGCACACCGACGGGTGAGCAGTTCTTC.

This clonotype was seen a few times. This chain connects TRBV10-3 to TRBJ2-7; D ambiguous. CDR3 length: 14 amino acids. The ends were cut back, 4 bases at V and 1 base at J, with 11 bases in the middle. Germline V gives CDR1 ENHRY, CDR2 SYGVKD. The CDR3 loop reads CAISVSVESYEQYF. The CDR3 region has the DNA TGTGCCATCAGTGTATCTGTAGAGTCCTACGAGCAGTACTTC.

The CDR3, as DNA: TGTGCCAGCAGGAAACAGGGGAACGGAAACACCATATATTTT. Translating gives CASRKQGNGNTIYF. The chain links TRBV27 to TRBJ1-3; 7 nucleotides match TRBD1. J gave up 4 bases and V 6 bases, and 6 bases lay outside the gene matches. From germline, CDR1 is MNHEY and CDR2 SMNVEV (reference sequence). This CDR3 is built from 14 residues.

This clonotype has only a few counts. V usage is TRBV6-2 or TRBV6-3 and J usage is TRBJ2-7; either TRBD1 or TRBD2 may supply D (5 bases each). The CDR3 is made up of 14 amino acids. The germline gives CDR1 MNHEY, CDR2 SVGEGT. V was cut by 2 bases and J by 6 bases, with 14 bases left in between. The DNA of the CDR3 is TGTGCCAGCAGTTACGGGGCAGGGAGAGGCGAGCAGTACTTC. Translated, it gives CASSYGAGRGEQYF.

There are a few counts of this clonotype. The gene calls are TRBV28 and TRBJ1-1; the D gene is possibly TRBD1 (5 bases). Looked up from germline, CDR1 is MDHEN and CDR2 is SYDVKM. V dropped 6 bases and J dropped 0 bases, with 11 bases sitting between them. The CDR3 loop spans 14 amino acids. The CDR3 DNA sequence: TGTGCCAGCAGACGGGGACTCCTGAACACTGAAGCTTTCTTT. Protein product: CASRRGLLNTEAFF.

This clonotype was seen at least ten times. The gene calls are TRBV7-2 and TRBJ1-1; the D is unclear. The CDR3 is 14 amino acids. Trimming stripped 5 bases from V and 4 bases from J, with 14 bases between. CDR1 is SGHTA, CDR2 FQGNSA, per germline. The CDR3 region is CASSPRQGRTEAFF. CDR3 nucleotide sequence: TGTGCCAGCAGCCCTCGACAAGGGCGCACTGAAGCTTTCTTT.

This clonotype came up a few times. The V and J genes are TRBV5-6 and TRBJ2-7; possibly TRBD2 for D (5 bases). The CDR3 is 14 amino acids. Trimming shortened V by 0 bases and J by 4 bases, and 11 bases separated the two germline ends. Germline V gene sequence: CDR1 SGHDT, CDR2 YYEEEE. The DNA for the CDR3 is TGTGCCAGCAGCTTGGACGGGATTGAATACGAGCAGTACTTC. The encoded protein is CASSLDGIEYEQYF.

This clonotype was found many times. This chain uses TRBV7-2 with TRBJ2-5; 8 positions match TRBD2. The ends lost 5 bases at V and 6 bases at J; junction bases unmatched: 11. CDR3 length: 15 amino acids. Germline CDR1 reads SGHTA; CDR2 reads FQGNSA. CDR3: CASSTSVGRGKTQYF. Here the CDR3 DNA reads TGTGCCAGCAGCACCTCCGTCGGGAGGGGAAAGACCCAGTACTTC.

The CDR3 DNA reads as TGTGCCAGCAGCTTAAGCGTTGATCAGCCCCAGCATTTT. Its translation is CASSLSVDQPQHF. The rearrangement joins TRBV7-3 to TRBJ1-5, with D unresolved. There are 13 residues in the CDR3. V lost 1 base to trimming and J lost 5 bases, with 6 bases between them. Germline values: CDR1 SGHTA, CDR2 FQGTGA.

This clonotype was counted a few times. CDR3 region: CASSQEEGPPAFF. CDR3 in DNA: TGTGCCAGCAGCCAAGAAGAAGGGCCCCCAGCTTTCTTT. The chain uses TRBV4-2 and TRBJ1-1, with unresolved D. The CDR3 has 13 residues. From germline, CDR1 is LGHNA and CDR2 YNFKEQ. V lost 0 bases, J lost 10 bases, and 12 bases lay in between.

This clonotype occurred a few times. The CDR3 protein is CASSPYRSGANVLTF. CDR3 DNA: TGTGCCAGCAGCCCATACAGGTCTGGGGCCAACGTCCTGACTTTC. The chain combines TRBV11-2 with TRBJ2-6; the D gene is possibly TRBD1 (5 bases). The CDR3 extends over 15 amino acids. V was cut by 5 bases and J by 1 base, with 9 bases left in between. The germline CDR1 and CDR2 sequences are SGHAT and FQNNGV.

The genes are TRBV28 and TRBJ1-2; TRBD1 matches 9 bases. CDR3 length equals 15 residues. The germline V gene encodes CDR1 MDHEN and CDR2 SYDVKM. With V trimmed by 5 bases and J by 2 bases, 6 bases remained unmatched. CDR3 DNA: TGTGCCAGCAGTACACCGGGACAGGGAAACTATGGCTACACCTTC. The encoded protein is CASSTPGQGNYGYTF.

This clonotype was counted ten times or more. J is TRBJ1-6 and V is TRBV7-9, with TRBD1 as a possible D gene (6 bases). CDR1 and CDR2 (germline): SEHNR, FQNEAQ (reference sequence). CDR3 length: 12 residues. Trimming left V 6 bases short and J 13 bases short, with 13 bases between. The CDR3 DNA follows: TGTGCCAGCAGATATTGGGGGGGCCCCCTCCACTTT. This translates into CASRYWGGPLHF.

The chain carries TRBV6-6 and TRBJ1-1; 8 bases are a match to TRBD1. Germline V gives CDR1 MNHNY, CDR2 SVGAGI (reference sequence). This CDR3 is 18 amino acids long. V lost 6 bases and J lost 0; bases outside the gene matches: 15. CDR3 sequence reads: CASRTSSGGSLMNTEAFF. DNA of the CDR3: TGTGCCAGCAGAACTTCTTCAGGGGGCTCACTAATGAACACTGAAGCTTTCTTT.

This clonotype was recorded at least ten times. The rearrangement joins TRBV7-9 to TRBJ2-5; D possibly corresponds to TRBD2 (5 bases). The CDR3 has 14 residues. Deletions cut 5 bases from V and 5 bases from J, with 15 bases between. Germline assignment: CDR1 SEHNR and CDR2 FQNEAQ (reference sequence). DNA for the CDR3: TGTGCCAGCAGCCCAACCGGGGATTGGGAGACCCAGTACTTC. Translation gives CASSPTGDWETQYF.

V is TRBV5-4 and J is TRBJ2-7, with D maybe TRBD2 (6 bases). Germline V gene sequence: CDR1 SGHNT, CDR2 YYREEE (reference sequence). Trimming pared 4 bases from V and 3 bases from J, leaving 20 bases between. The CDR3 consists of 16 residues. CDR3 region: CASSPQAGGNRYEQYF. CDR3 nucleotides: TGTGCCAGCAGCCCCCAGGCCGGCGGGAACCGCTACGAGCAGTACTTC. Together with reference TRBV5-4 and TRBJ2-7, the CDR3 gives the full variable domain: ETGVTQSPTHLIKTRGQQVTLRCSSQSGHNTVSWYQQALGQGPQFIFQYYREEENGRGNFPPRFSGLQFPNYSSELNVNALELDDSALYLCASSPQAGGNRYEQYFGPGTRLTVT.

This clonotype was observed a few times. The chain recombines TRBV28 with TRBJ1-5; tentative D call: TRBD1 (5 bases). This CDR3 has 15 residues. V lost 4 bases to trimming and J lost 4 bases, with 14 bases between them. Germline CDR1 and CDR2: MDHEN and SYDVKM. CDR3 nucleotides: TGTGCCAGCAGTTCCCCTGGGGGTCCAAATCAGCCCCAGCATTTT. It specifies CASSSPGGPNQPQHF.